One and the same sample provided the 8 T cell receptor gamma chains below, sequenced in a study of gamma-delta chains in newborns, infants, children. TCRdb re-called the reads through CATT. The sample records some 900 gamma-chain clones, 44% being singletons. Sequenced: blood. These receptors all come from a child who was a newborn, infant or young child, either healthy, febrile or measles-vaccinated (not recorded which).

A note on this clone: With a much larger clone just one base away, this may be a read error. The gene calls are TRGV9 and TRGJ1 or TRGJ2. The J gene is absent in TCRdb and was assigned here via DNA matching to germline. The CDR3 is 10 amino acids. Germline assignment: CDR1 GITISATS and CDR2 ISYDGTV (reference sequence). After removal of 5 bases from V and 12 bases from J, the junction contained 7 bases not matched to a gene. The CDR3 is CALWGMGKLF. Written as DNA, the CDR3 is TGTGCCTTGTGGGGTATGGGGAAACTCTTT.

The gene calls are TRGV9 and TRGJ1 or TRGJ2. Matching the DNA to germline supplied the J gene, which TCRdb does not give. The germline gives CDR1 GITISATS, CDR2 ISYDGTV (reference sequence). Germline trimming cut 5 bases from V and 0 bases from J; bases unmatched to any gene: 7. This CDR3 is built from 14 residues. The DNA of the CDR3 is TGTGCCTTGTGGGGGGCGTCGAATTATTATAAGAAACTCTTT. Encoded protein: CALWGASNYYKKLF.

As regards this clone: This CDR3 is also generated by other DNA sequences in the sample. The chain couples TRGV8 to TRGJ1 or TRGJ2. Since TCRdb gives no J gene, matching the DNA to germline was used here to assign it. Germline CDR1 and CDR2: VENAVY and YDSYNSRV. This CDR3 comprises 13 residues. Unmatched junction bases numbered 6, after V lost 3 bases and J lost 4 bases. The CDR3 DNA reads TGTGCCACCTGGGATCCTCAATATTATAAGAAACTCTTT. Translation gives CATWDPQYYKKLF.

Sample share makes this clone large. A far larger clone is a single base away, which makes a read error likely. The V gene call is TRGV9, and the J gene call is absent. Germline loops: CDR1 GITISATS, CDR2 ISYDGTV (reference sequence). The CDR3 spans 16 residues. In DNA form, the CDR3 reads TGTGCCTTGTGGGAGGTGCAAGAGTTGGGCAAAAAAATCGAGGTATTT. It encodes CALWEVQELGKKIEVF.

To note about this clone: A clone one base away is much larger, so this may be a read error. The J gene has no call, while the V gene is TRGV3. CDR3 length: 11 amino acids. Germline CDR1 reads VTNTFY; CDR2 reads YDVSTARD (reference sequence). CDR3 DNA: TGTGCCACCTGGGACAGGATTTTCCAACTCTTT. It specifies CATWDRIFQLF.

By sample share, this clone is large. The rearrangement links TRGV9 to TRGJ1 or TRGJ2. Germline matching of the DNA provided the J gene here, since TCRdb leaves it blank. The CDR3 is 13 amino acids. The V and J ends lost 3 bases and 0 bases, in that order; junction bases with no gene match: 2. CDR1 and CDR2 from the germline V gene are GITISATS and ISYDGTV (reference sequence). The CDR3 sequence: CALWESNYYKKLF. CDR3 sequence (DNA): TGTGCCTTGTGGGAGTCGAATTATTATAAGAAACTCTTT.

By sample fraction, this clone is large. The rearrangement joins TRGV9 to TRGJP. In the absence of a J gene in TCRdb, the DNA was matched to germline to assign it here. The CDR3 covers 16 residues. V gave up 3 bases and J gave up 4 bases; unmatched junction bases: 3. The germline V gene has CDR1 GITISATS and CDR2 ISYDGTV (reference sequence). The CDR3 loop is CALWETQELGKKIKVF. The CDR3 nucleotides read TGTGCCTTGTGGGAGACCCAAGAGTTGGGCAAAAAAATCAAGGTATTT.

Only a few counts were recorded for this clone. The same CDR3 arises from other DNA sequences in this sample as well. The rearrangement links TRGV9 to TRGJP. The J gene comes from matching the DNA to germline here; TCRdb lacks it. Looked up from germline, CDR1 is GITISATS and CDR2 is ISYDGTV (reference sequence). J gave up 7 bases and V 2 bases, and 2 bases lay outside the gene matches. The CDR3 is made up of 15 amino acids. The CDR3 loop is CALWEGELGKKIKVF. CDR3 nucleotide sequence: TGTGCCTTGTGGGAGGGTGAGTTGGGCAAAAAAATCAAGGTATTT.